The source of this T cell receptor beta chain is a study of shared clonotypes between healthy human individuals. Study background: The plates for each donor numbered three CD4 naive, three CD4 memory, two CD8 naive and one CD8 memory. Findings and caveats of the study: Memory subsets generally showed smaller estimated richness than naive subsets did. Naive CD4 clonotypes were shared across several donors at 4.5% to 6.5%.

Produced via immunoSEQ multiplex PCR; TCRdb's table is partial and in-frame only. The sample records about 800,000 clones, around 96% being singletons. Germline V gives CDR1 MDHEN, CDR2 SYDVKM. Trimming pared 6 bases from V and 3 bases from J, leaving 6 bases between. The CDR3 sequence is 12 residues long. CD45RO-negative, CCR7-selected cells formed the naive CD8 fraction, which excluded terminally differentiated effector memory CD45RA+ cells. A note on this clone: Its antigen is unknown. The same CDR3 is also encoded by other DNA sequences in this sample.

This TCR was sampled from a man aged 25 to 45 in good health. The chain uses TRBV28 and TRBJ2-1; no firm D call. Sequencing was performed on naive CD8+ T cells sorted from blood. The CDR3 bases are TGTGCCAGCAGGAGAGGCTACAATGAGCAGTTCTTC. Translation: CASRRGYNEQFF.